One and the same sample provided the 5 T cell receptor beta chains below, sequenced in a study of T cell responses to AZD1222 COVID-19 vaccine. TCRdb keeps only in-frame clones here, not all; method: immunoSEQ multiplex PCR. The table lists under 150,000 clones, approximately 90% of them singletons. The sequences come from peripheral blood, collected 28 days after the second AZD1222 dose. These receptors all stem from an adult who received the AZD1222 COVID-19 vaccine.

This chain joins TRBV9 and TRBJ1-6, with D unresolved. Germline V gene sequence: CDR1 SGDLS, CDR2 YYNGEE. V was cut by 3 bases and J by 1 base, with 11 bases left in between. The CDR3 contains 16 residues. This CDR3 is CASSANSRSYNSPLHF. The CDR3 coding sequence is TGTGCCAGCAGCGCCAACTCCCGGTCCTATAATTCACCCCTCCACTTT.

J is TRBJ2-7 and V is TRBV6-5; 7 nucleotides agree with TRBD2. Looked up from germline, CDR1 is MNHEY and CDR2 is SVGAGI. J was trimmed by 3 bases and V by 5 bases; bases with no gene match: 10. The CDR3 covers 15 residues. Written as DNA, the CDR3 is TGTGCCAGCAGTACCCCCGGGACTAAGGACTACGAGCAGTACTTC. This translates into CASSTPGTKDYEQYF.

The J gene is TRBJ2-5, the V gene TRBV30; 14 bases match TRBD2. J lost 4 bases, V lost 3 bases, and 4 bases had no gene match. Germline CDR1 GTSNPN, CDR2 SVGIG (reference sequence). The CDR3 runs 15 residues. CDR3 nucleotide sequence: TGTGCCTGGAGACCGGGACTAGCGGGAGTAGAGACCCAGTACTTC. This gives the protein CAWRPGLAGVETQYF.

The gene calls are TRBV5-6 and TRBJ1-1; 11 positions agree with TRBD1. The CDR3 has 15 residues. Germline V gene sequence: CDR1 SGHDT, CDR2 YYEEEE. The V segment lost 6 bases and the J segment 4 bases; nucleotides outside the gene matches: 8. The CDR3 here is CASNLRDRGVTEAFF. CDR3 DNA: TGTGCCAGCAATCTCCGGGACAGGGGGGTCACTGAAGCTTTCTTT.

This chain connects TRBV6-5 to TRBJ1-1, with no clear D. The V end was cut by 0 bases, the J end by 0 bases, with 8 bases between. This CDR3 comprises 15 residues. The V gene's germline CDR1 is MNHEY and CDR2 SVGAGI. CDR3 region: CASSYSVVVNTEAFF. CDR3 sequence (DNA): TGTGCCAGCAGTTACTCGGTCGTTGTGAACACTGAAGCTTTCTTT.